The clone carrying this TCR beta chain appeared many times. Antigen specificity is unknown. Amplified material comprised TCR beta CDR3 regions derived from RNA transcripts. An initial RT-PCR round employing HTBI primers preceded a second-round multiplex PCR. Using its own MiXCR run on the multiplex PCR reads, TCRdb lists one record per CDR3 protein. The top ten hold 11% of the sample, which has around 1.1 million distinct CDR3 sequences, roughly two fifths seen once. The sample belongs to a study of Graves' ophthalmopathy and Graves' hyperthyroidism. As for the study in general: Stable hyperthyroidism referred to disease that showed no ophthalmopathy within 18 months of follow-up. Study outcomes and limitations: The model's prediction of ophthalmopathy progression had around 70% sensitivity and approximately 76% specificity. Most clonotypes expanded in thyroid above 0.001 frequency were present in blood too.

Aged 18 to 65, hyperthyroidism patients had new diagnoses of under 2 months' duration. Germline V gene data show CDR1 as LNHDA and CDR2 as SQIVND (reference sequence). The germline V and J ends were trimmed by 4 bases and 8 bases, with 11 bases remaining between them. CDR3 length: 12 residues. Sequencing used peripheral blood or thyroid tissue (not recorded which). This sequence originates from an adult man with Graves' hyperthyroidism. The chain couples TRBV19 to TRBJ1-2; no clear D gene. Written as DNA, the CDR3 is TGTGCCAGTAGTACGTACGGAGGGGGCTACACCTTC. Its translation: CASSTYGGGYTF.